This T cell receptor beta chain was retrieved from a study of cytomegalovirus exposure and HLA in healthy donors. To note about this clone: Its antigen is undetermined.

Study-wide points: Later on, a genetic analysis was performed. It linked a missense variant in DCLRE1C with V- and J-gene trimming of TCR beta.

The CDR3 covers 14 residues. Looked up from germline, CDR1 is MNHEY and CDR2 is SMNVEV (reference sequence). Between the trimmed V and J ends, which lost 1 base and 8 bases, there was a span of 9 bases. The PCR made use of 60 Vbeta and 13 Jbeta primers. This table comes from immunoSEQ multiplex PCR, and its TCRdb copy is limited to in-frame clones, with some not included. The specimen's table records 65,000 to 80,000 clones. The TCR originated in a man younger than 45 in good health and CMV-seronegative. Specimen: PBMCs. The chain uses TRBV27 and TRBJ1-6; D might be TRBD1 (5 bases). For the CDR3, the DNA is TGTGCCAGCAGTTTATATAGGGGTGATTCACCCCTCCACTTT. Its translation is CASSLYRGDSPLHF.